What follows are 25 T cell receptor beta chains derived from one specimen sequenced in a study of blood T cell repertoires in COVID-19. Profiled with immunoSEQ multiplex PCR; TCRdb holds only in-frame clones, not every one. The table shows about 160,000 clones, with about 86% occurring only once. What was sequenced was peripheral blood. Receptors were obtained from a woman in her 70s with acute or convalescent COVID-19.

This chain connects TRBV4-2 to TRBJ2-5; D remains ambiguous. Per the germline V gene, CDR1 is LGHNA and CDR2 is YNFKEQ. The V end lost 4 bases, the J end lost 0 bases, and 6 bases lay between the germline ends. This CDR3 comprises 13 residues. The CDR3 DNA follows: TGTGCCAGCAGCCCCCGGGACCAAGAGACCCAGTACTTC. Protein sequence: CASSPRDQETQYF.

The chain uses TRBV18 and TRBJ2-7; 8 positions agree with TRBD1. The CDR3 is made up of 15 amino acids. Germline lookup yields CDR1 KGHSH and CDR2 LQKENI. J gave up 6 bases and V 3 bases, and 10 bases lay outside the gene matches. This CDR3 is CASSPPGQDGTEQYF. The DNA of the CDR3 is TGTGCCAGCTCACCCCCGGGACAGGATGGTACCGAGCAGTACTTC.

This chain connects TRBV19 to TRBJ1-2, with 8 nucleotides matching TRBD1. This CDR3 has 15 residues. Per the germline V gene, CDR1 is LNHDA and CDR2 is SQIVND (reference sequence). Germline trimming cut 5 bases from V and 3 bases from J; bases unmatched to any gene: 8. The CDR3 sequence: CASSDPAGGDYGYTF. CDR3 coding DNA: TGTGCCAGTAGTGATCCGGCAGGGGGCGACTATGGCTACACCTTC.

V is TRBV6-4 and J is TRBJ2-4; D remains unclear. Germline lookup yields CDR1 MRHNA and CDR2 SNTAGT. The CDR3 sequence is 14 residues long. V lost 6 bases and J 3 bases, leaving 12 bases between the germline ends. Here the CDR3 reads CASSTTPGKNIQYF. CDR3 nucleotides: TGTGCCAGCAGCACCACACCGGGCAAAAACATTCAGTACTTC.

This rearrangement joins TRBV3-1 (or the pseudogene TRBV3-2) to TRBJ1-5; no clear D. The CDR3 contains 13 residues. The germline V gene has CDR1 LGHDT and CDR2 YNNKEL (reference sequence). V gave up 1 base and J gave up 5 bases, with 6 bases separating them. The CDR3 DNA follows: TGTGCCAGCAGCCAAGCGCAGGATCAGCCCCAGCATTTT. Translation gives CASSQAQDQPQHF.

The chain combines TRBV4-1 with TRBJ1-5; TRBD1 might be the D (5 bases). This CDR3 is built from 17 residues. Germline V lookup: CDR1 MGHRA, CDR2 YSYEKL. The V and J ends lost 0 bases and 2 bases respectively, with 14 bases between them. CDR3 residues: CASSQDGGLSGNQPQHF. CDR3 sequence (DNA): TGCGCCAGCAGCCAAGATGGGGGACTGTCGGGCAATCAGCCCCAGCATTTT.

The CDR3: CASSTDRVGNTIYF. The CDR3 DNA reads as TGTGCCAGCAGTACCGACAGGGTCGGAAACACCATATATTTT. The J gene is TRBJ1-3, the V gene TRBV7-8; 7 bases are shared with TRBD1. Germline CDR1 is SGHVS and CDR2 is FQNEAQ. This CDR3 has 14 amino acids. With 6 bases clipped from V and 4 bases from J, the junction kept 6 bases outside the gene matches.

V usage is TRBV6-5 and J usage is TRBJ1-2; TRBD1 might be the D (6 bases). Trimming removed 7 bases from V and 3 bases from J, with 12 bases in between. The CDR3 consists of 13 residues. Per germline, CDR1 MNHEY and CDR2 SVGAGI. CDR3 sequence: CASKTGLDYGYTF. The CDR3, as DNA: TGTGCCAGCAAAACAGGGTTGGACTATGGCTACACCTTC.

The J gene is TRBJ2-5, the V gene TRBV24-1; 10 positions agree with TRBD2. CDR3 length: 16 residues. Trimming took 3 bases from V and 5 from J; bases not matched to a gene: 8. Germline CDR1 reads KGHDR; CDR2 reads SFDVKD. CDR3 sequence (DNA): TGTGCCACCAGTGATCTGCTAGCGGGAGATCAGGAGACCCAGTACTTC. Translating it yields CATSDLLAGDQETQYF.

This clone was counted once. V gene TRBV18 combines with J gene TRBJ2-7, with D maybe TRBD2 (5 bases). This CDR3 has 14 amino acids. V lost 6 bases, J lost 3 bases, and 15 bases lay in between. The germline gives CDR1 KGHSH, CDR2 LQKENI. CDR3 amino acids: CASSLPGKGYEQYF. For the CDR3, the DNA is TGTGCCAGCTCCCTGCCGGGGAAGGGCTACGAGCAGTACTTC.

The chain carries TRBV6-5 and TRBJ2-2, with a tentative D call TRBD2 (5 bases). V dropped 2 bases and J dropped 4 bases, with 11 bases sitting between them. This CDR3 spans 15 amino acids. Germline loops: CDR1 MNHEY, CDR2 SVGAGI. This CDR3 reads CASSYRLAATGELFF. The CDR3 DNA sequence: TGTGCCAGCAGTTACCGGCTAGCCGCCACCGGGGAGCTGTTTTTT.

The rearrangement links TRBV11-2 to TRBJ1-2; D not resolved. V lost 5 bases and J 8 bases, leaving 15 bases between the germline ends. The germline V gene has CDR1 SGHAT and CDR2 FQNNGV. The CDR3 spans 13 residues. The CDR3 here is CASSPSRRGGYTF. CDR3 DNA sequence: TGTGCCAGCAGCCCGTCCAGGAGAGGGGGCTACACCTTC.

In DNA form, the CDR3 reads TGTGCCAGCACGGCAGGGGTGTACACTGAAGCTTTCTTT. Residues: CASTAGVYTEAFF. The chain employs TRBV6-5 and TRBJ1-1; D is perhaps TRBD1 (6 bases). The V end lost 7 bases, the J end lost 3 bases, and 12 bases lay between the germline ends. CDR1 MNHEY and CDR2 SVGAGI come from the germline V gene. There are 13 residues in the CDR3.

The chain uses TRBV29-1 and TRBJ1-3; D perhaps matches TRBD1 (6 bases). The CDR3 extends over 13 amino acids. Trimming stripped 7 bases from V and 3 bases from J, with 13 bases between. CDR1 and CDR2 (germline): SQVTM, ANQGSEA. The CDR3 DNA is TGCAGCGCCGTGACAGGACATGGAAACACCATATATTTT. Its protein product is CSAVTGHGNTIYF. Looking up the rest from reference TRBV29-1 and TRBJ1-3 gives the full variable domain: SAVISQKPSRDICQRGTSLTIQCQVDSQVTMMFWYRQQPGQSLTLIATANQGSEATYESGFVIDKFPISRPNLTFSTLTVSNMSPEDSSIYLCSAVTGHGNTIYFGEGSWLTVV.

V is TRBV5-1 and J is TRBJ2-7, with no clear D. Germline V gives CDR1 SGHRS, CDR2 YFSETQ. V dropped 3 bases and J dropped 5 bases, with 9 bases sitting between them. This CDR3 spans 12 amino acids. In DNA, the CDR3 is TGCGCCAGCAGCTCGACATTAAACGAGCAGTACTTC. Translation gives CASSSTLNEQYF.

The rearrangement uses TRBV5-8 and TRBJ1-4, with D perhaps matching TRBD1 (6 bases). Trimming pared 3 bases from V and 5 bases from J, leaving 20 bases between. The germline gives CDR1 SGHTS, CDR2 YDEGEE. CDR3 length: 17 amino acids. The CDR3 spells CASSSSGTINGNEKLFF. CDR3 nucleotides: TGTGCCAGCAGCTCCTCCGGGACAATCAATGGGAATGAAAAACTGTTTTTT.

A few counts support this clone. This chain connects TRBV5-4 to TRBJ1-4, with 12 nucleotides matching TRBD1. Germline values: CDR1 SGHNT, CDR2 YYREEE (reference sequence). The trim removed 4 bases at V and 8 bases at J, leaving 9 bases unmatched. This CDR3 is 16 amino acids long. The CDR3 here is CASSPGQGAGDEKLFF. CDR3 DNA: TGTGCCAGCAGCCCGGGACAGGGGGCGGGAGACGAAAAACTGTTTTTT.

The gene calls are TRBV6-5 and TRBJ1-4; D call uncertain. The germline V and J ends were trimmed by 6 bases and 7 bases, with 18 bases remaining between them. This CDR3 region has 15 residues. The germline V gene has CDR1 MNHEY and CDR2 SVGAGI. Here the CDR3 DNA reads TGTGCCAGCAGGATCGGGGTCACGCGGGGTGAAAAACTGTTTTTT. Residues: CASRIGVTRGEKLFF.

The rearrangement joins TRBV21-1 to TRBJ1-1; the table's D call, TRBD1, was not checked against the DNA. TRBV21-1 is listed as a pseudogene. The CDR3 loop spans 16 amino acids. In DNA, the CDR3 is TGTGCCAGCAGCAAATCCCAGGGGGATGGGGTCACTGAAGCTTTCTTT. Amino acid sequence: CASSKSQGDGVTEAFF.

The rearrangement uses TRBV30 and TRBJ1-2; 8 bases fit TRBD1. This CDR3 region has 14 residues. CDR1 GTSNPN and CDR2 SVGIG come from the germline V gene (reference sequence). V lost 1 base and J lost 3; bases outside the gene matches: 4. Here the CDR3 DNA reads TGTGCCTGGAGTGGACAGGGGATCTACTATGGCTACACCTTC. Its translation is CAWSGQGIYYGYTF. The variable domain in full, completed from reference TRBV30 and TRBJ1-2, reads SQTIHQWPATLVQPVGSPLSLECTVEGTSNPNLYWYRQAAGRGLQLLFYSVGIGQISSEVPQNLSASRPQDRQFILSSKKLLLSDSGFYLCAWSGQGIYYGYTFGSGTRLTVV.

This clone came up a few times. The rearrangement uses TRBV5-1 and TRBJ2-1; 7 bases agree with TRBD2. CDR1 SGHRS and CDR2 YFSETQ come from the germline V gene. The CDR3 has 16 amino acids. V lost 0 bases and J lost 6; bases outside the gene matches: 9. CDR3: CASSLAPRGLFNEQFF. The CDR3 DNA sequence: TGCGCCAGCAGCTTGGCCCCGCGGGGACTATTCAATGAGCAGTTCTTC.

This clone was seen only once. The rearrangement uses TRBV28 and TRBJ2-7; 7 bases match TRBD1. Unmatched junction bases numbered 12, after V lost 3 bases and J lost 4 bases. The germline V gene has CDR1 MDHEN and CDR2 SYDVKM. The CDR3 runs 16 residues. CDR3 DNA sequence: TGTGCCAGCAGTTTTCACAGGGGTCAGGTACGGTACGAGCAGTACTTC. Its protein product is CASSFHRGQVRYEQYF.

This clone was observed once. V usage is TRBV28 and J usage is TRBJ1-2, with 8 bases identical to TRBD1. CDR1 and CDR2 from the germline V gene are MDHEN and SYDVKM. Trimming cost V 4 bases and J 3 bases; bases outside gene matches: 7. The CDR3 sequence is 15 residues long. Here the CDR3 reads CASSSQGAGDYGYTF. In DNA, the CDR3 is TGTGCCAGCAGTTCTCAGGGGGCAGGGGACTATGGCTACACCTTC.

The chain combines TRBV6-2 or TRBV6-3 with TRBJ1-1; 8 nucleotides line up with TRBD1. Trimming removed 7 bases from V and 1 base from J; junction bases left unmatched: 11. CDR1 and CDR2 from the germline V gene are MNHEY and SVGEGT. This CDR3 spans 16 amino acids. The CDR3 DNA reads as TGTGCCAGCACCCCTCCCAGGGGGCGGAGGAACACTGAAGCTTTCTTT. Translating gives CASTPPRGRRNTEAFF.

This CDR3 is CASSLDGGQSYEQYF. The CDR3 DNA is TGTGCCAGCAGCTTAGACGGAGGTCAGTCCTACGAGCAGTACTTC. The chain links TRBV7-6 to TRBJ2-7; TRBD2 might be the D (5 bases). V dropped 1 base and J dropped 1 base, with 11 bases sitting between them. CDR1 is SGHVS, CDR2 FNYEAQ, per germline. The CDR3 consists of 15 residues.